Following are 11 T cell receptor beta chains from one sample sequenced in a study of response to subunit inactivated influenza vaccine. TCRdb analysed the RT-PCR reads with MiXCR anew, one entry per CDR3 protein. The profile shows around 490,000 distinct CDR3 sequences, under 9% of them singletons. The material sequenced was PBMCs from blood, taken 23 to 25 months after vaccination. All receptors come from a man between 50 and 75 years old who received an inactivated influenza vaccine.

The chain couples TRBV20-1 to TRBJ1-4; D not certain. Germline CDR1 DFQATT, CDR2 SNEGSKA (reference sequence). V was pared by 0 bases and J by 0 bases, with 5 bases between. The CDR3 consists of 14 residues. The CDR3 sequence: CSAREGATNEKLFF. CDR3 DNA sequence: TGCAGTGCTAGAGAGGGTGCAACTAATGAAAAACTGTTTTTT.

The sample holds many counts of this clonotype. V gene TRBV12-3 or TRBV12-4 combines with J gene TRBJ1-1; 8 bases are a match to TRBD1. Unmatched junction bases numbered 6, after V lost 5 bases and J lost 1 base. This CDR3 comprises 15 residues. DNA of the CDR3: TGTGCCAGCAGTCCTCGGACAGGGAGGAACACTGAAGCTTTCTTT. Translated, it gives CASSPRTGRNTEAFF.

The V gene is TRBV4-2, the J gene TRBJ2-7, with no clear D. Per germline, CDR1 LGHNA and CDR2 YNFKEQ. The CDR3 totals 14 residues. V was trimmed by 0 bases and J by 3 bases, leaving 9 bases between them. CDR3 loop: CASSQEMASYEQYF. The CDR3 nucleotides read TGTGCCAGCAGCCAAGAGATGGCTAGCTACGAGCAGTACTTC.

This sequence joins TRBV9 and TRBJ2-3; 9 bases fit TRBD2. This CDR3 region has 16 residues. J was trimmed by 2 bases and V by 0 bases; bases with no gene match: 4. Germline V lookup: CDR1 SGDLS, CDR2 YYNGEE. This CDR3 is CASSVALAGYTDTQYF. As DNA, the CDR3 is TGTGCCAGCAGCGTAGCGCTAGCGGGATACACAGATACGCAGTATTTT.

This clonotype was observed a few times. The rearrangement joins TRBV7-9 to TRBJ2-1; 10 bases are a match to TRBD2. The length of the CDR3 is 16 residues. V lost 5 bases to trimming and J lost 8 bases; unmatched junction nucleotides: 12. The germline CDR1 and CDR2 sequences are SEHNR and FQNEAQ (reference sequence). The CDR3 loop is CASSARLAGDFDEQFF. DNA of the CDR3: TGTGCCAGCAGCGCCCGGCTAGCGGGAGATTTTGATGAGCAGTTCTTC.

This clonotype was detected many times. The V gene is TRBV5-1, the J gene TRBJ2-5; 9 bases fit TRBD1. Germline V gene lookup returns CDR1 SGHRS and CDR2 YFSETQ. V gave up 5 bases and J gave up 0 bases; unmatched junction bases: 11. This CDR3 is 17 amino acids long. CDR3 amino acids: CASRAPGQGRYQETQYF. The DNA of the CDR3 is TGCGCCAGCAGGGCTCCGGGACAGGGAAGGTACCAAGAGACCCAGTACTTC.

The CDR3: CASSLVPLTGGYNEQFF. The CDR3 coding sequence is TGTGCCAGCAGCTTAGTCCCTCTTACAGGGGGATACAATGAGCAGTTCTTC. The genes are TRBV7-2 and TRBJ2-1, with TRBD1 matching over 8 bases. Germline values: CDR1 SGHTA, CDR2 FQGNSA. J lost 4 bases, V lost 1 base, and 9 bases had no gene match. The CDR3 is 17 amino acids. Supplemented by reference TRBV7-2 and TRBJ2-1, the full variable domain reads GAGVSQSPSNKVTEKGKDVELRCDPISGHTALYWYRQSLGQGLEFLIYFQGNSAPDKSGLPSDRFSAERTGGSVSTLTIQRTQQEDSAVYLCASSLVPLTGGYNEQFFGPGTRLTVL.

J is TRBJ2-7 and V is TRBV20-1; D unclear. Germline V gene data show CDR1 as DFQATT and CDR2 as SNEGSKA (reference sequence). The CDR3 length is 15 residues. Trimming left V 3 bases short and J 0 bases short, with 15 bases between. The CDR3 is CSARDRRRSSYEQYF. The CDR3 DNA is TGCAGTGCTAGGGACCGACGGCGAAGCTCCTACGAGCAGTACTTC.

About this clonotype: A single base separates this from a much larger clone, so it may be a read error. Here the CDR3 DNA reads TGCAGCGTGCACAGGGGGTGCGAGCAGTACTTC. Translating it yields CSVHRGCEQYF. This rearrangement joins TRBV29-1 to TRBJ2-7; 8 bases line up with TRBD1. The ends lost 6 bases at V and 6 bases at J; junction bases unmatched: 4. Germline V gene data show CDR1 as SQVTM and CDR2 as ANQGSEA. The CDR3 is 11 residues long.

The chain employs TRBV20-1 and TRBJ2-7, with 12 bases matching TRBD2. CDR1 and CDR2 (germline): DFQATT, SNEGSKA (reference sequence). The V gene end was trimmed by 2 bases and the J gene end by 3 bases; junction bases not matched to a gene: 5. This CDR3 region has 15 residues. CDR3 sequence (DNA): TGCAGTGCTAGACCACTAGCGGGGGGCCTCTACGAGCAGTACTTC. Translation: CSARPLAGGLYEQYF.

There are a few counts of this clonotype. V gene TRBV7-3 combines with J gene TRBJ1-6, with D possibly TRBD1 on 5 matching bases. The length of the CDR3 is 15 residues. Germline V gives CDR1 SGHTA, CDR2 FQGTGA. Between the trimmed V and J ends, which lost 1 base and 5 bases, there was a span of 9 bases. The CDR3 sequence: CASSLMGGNNSPLHF. The CDR3 nucleotides are TGTGCCAGCAGCTTAATGGGGGGGAATAATTCACCCCTCCACTTT.